Sequencing of this T cell receptor beta chain was carried out in a study of blood T cell repertoires in COVID-19. In the study overall: Samples taken during acute and convalescent COVID-19 were collected in the United States, Italy and Spain.

Germline loops: CDR1 MNHEY, CDR2 SMNVEV (reference sequence). Unmatched junction bases numbered 9, after V lost 6 bases and J lost 5 bases. The length of the CDR3 is 15 residues. Methods used by the authors: Estimation of nucleated cell counts relied on the amplification of reference gene primers. Assay: immunoSEQ multiplex PCR; the TCRdb copy retains only in-frame clones and omits some. V and J calls and clone size are as listed in that table; D and trimming were resolved from the DNA. The sample yields some 180,000 clones, around 85% seen once. V gene TRBV27 combines with J gene TRBJ2-7, with 11 bases aligning to TRBD1. This clonotype was sampled from a man aged 70 or older with active or convalescent COVID-19. The material sequenced was peripheral blood. This chain's CDR3 is CASSLLGQGADEQYF. CDR3 DNA sequence: TGTGCCAGCAGCCTCCTTGGACAGGGGGCCGACGAGCAGTACTTC.